One sample yielded the 16 T cell receptor beta chains listed below, sequenced in a study of T cell responses to AZD1222 COVID-19 vaccine. Libraries were prepared by immunoSEQ multiplex PCR; TCRdb keeps only in-frame clonotypes and omits some of them. The sample has 150,000 to 200,000 clones, around 93% seen once. The starting material was peripheral blood, obtained on day 0 of AZD1222 vaccination. These receptor sequences come from an adult in good health.

This clone was seen once. This rearrangement joins TRBV7-2 to TRBJ1-2; 8 bases align to TRBD1. Germline V gives CDR1 SGHTA, CDR2 FQGNSA. The V segment lost 5 bases and the J segment 5 bases; nucleotides outside the gene matches: 10. The CDR3 runs 15 residues. The CDR3 reads CASSTRTGTEYGYTF. The CDR3 nucleotides are TGTGCCAGCAGCACACGGACAGGGACGGAGTATGGCTACACCTTC.

The rearrangement uses TRBV6-5 and TRBJ2-4; TRBD1 agrees at 11 bases. CDR3 length: 16 residues. V dropped 2 bases and J dropped 3; count of bases not matched to a gene: 3. Germline V gene sequence: CDR1 MNHEY, CDR2 SVGAGI. The CDR3 sequence: CASSYTGTGGKNIQYF. CDR3 nucleotide sequence: TGTGCCAGCAGTTACACCGGGACAGGGGGCAAAAACATTCAGTACTTC.

CDR3 sequence reads: CASRAGQSYGYTF. DNA of the CDR3: TGTGCCAGCAGAGCTGGACAGAGCTATGGCTACACCTTC. The chain recombines TRBV2 with TRBJ1-2; D perhaps matches TRBD1 (6 bases). The CDR3 sequence is 13 residues long. V was cut by 6 bases and J by 4 bases, with 12 bases left in between. The germline CDR1 and CDR2 sequences are SNHLY and FYNNEI. Full variable domain (missing parts from reference TRBV2 and TRBJ1-2): EPEVTQTPSHQVTQMGQEVILRCVPISNHLYFYWYRQILGQKVEFLVSFYNNEISEKSEIFDDQFSVERPDGSNFTLKIRSTKLEDSAMYFCASRAGQSYGYTFGSGTRLTVV.

The V and J genes are TRBV9 and TRBJ2-5; TRBD1 agrees at 10 bases. Germline CDR1 and CDR2: SGDLS and YYNGEE. The CDR3 is 17 residues long. Losses at the gene ends were 0 bases for V and 5 bases for J; bases not matched to a gene: 10. The CDR3 bases are TGTGCCAGCAGCGTAGACGCCGGGACAGGGGCAGGGGAGACCCAGTACTTC. Protein sequence: CASSVDAGTGAGETQYF.

The chain has TRBV3-1 (or the pseudogene TRBV3-2) and TRBJ1-3, with D maybe TRBD1 (6 bases). The CDR3 sequence is 14 residues long. Per germline, CDR1 LGHDT and CDR2 YNNKEL (reference sequence). V was cut by 5 bases and J by 1 base, with 9 bases left in between. CDR3 nucleotide sequence: TGTGCCAGCAGCTTACAGGGTTCTGGAAACACCATATATTTT. It translates to CASSLQGSGNTIYF.

J is TRBJ2-6 and V is TRBV5-4; the D gene is possibly TRBD1 (5 bases). Trimming stripped 7 bases from V and 4 bases from J, with 9 bases between. Per the germline V gene, CDR1 is SGHNT and CDR2 is YYREEE (reference sequence). The length of the CDR3 is 13 residues. DNA for the CDR3: TGTGCCAGCTGGGGCAAAGGGGCCAACGTCCTGACTTTC. Protein product: CASWGKGANVLTF.

The gene calls are TRBV15 and TRBJ1-4; D is unresolved. The CDR3 consists of 18 residues. Germline-derived CDR1 and CDR2 are LNHNV and YYDKDF (reference sequence). V lost 4 bases to trimming and J lost 4 bases, with 22 bases between them. CDR3 protein: CATSTDGIEELRNEKLFF. CDR3 sequence (DNA): TGTGCCACCAGCACAGACGGTATCGAGGAGCTTCGTAATGAAAAACTGTTTTTT. The variable domain in full, with the rest retrieved from reference TRBV15 and TRBJ1-4, is DAMVIQNPRYQVTQFGKPVTLSCSQTLNHNVMYWYQQKSSQAPKLLFHYYDKDFNNEADTPDNFQSRRPNTSFCFLDIRSPGLGDTAMYLCATSTDGIEELRNEKLFFGSGTQLSVL.

This sequence joins TRBV10-3 and TRBJ1-1; D ambiguous. Trimming removed 3 bases at V and 1 base at J, with 24 bases between. CDR1 ENHRY and CDR2 SYGVKD come from the germline V gene. The CDR3 consists of 19 residues. The CDR3 reads CAISDPEVQKLSSNTEAFF. The CDR3 nucleotides read TGTGCCATCAGTGACCCCGAGGTACAGAAGTTGTCCTCGAACACTGAAGCTTTCTTT.

This rearrangement joins TRBV4-1 to TRBJ2-4, with D unclear. The CDR3 is made up of 14 amino acids. In germline, CDR1 is MGHRA, CDR2 YSYEKL. The V gene lost 1 base and the J gene lost 4 bases, with 8 bases spanning the gap. The CDR3 DNA follows: TGCGCCAGCAGCCAAGGACTCCTTAAAAACATTCAGTACTTC. Amino acids: CASSQGLLKNIQYF.

This rearrangement joins TRBV7-9 to TRBJ2-7; 11 nucleotides align to TRBD2. Germline V gives CDR1 SEHNR, CDR2 FQNEAQ (reference sequence). Trimming cost V 8 bases and J 3 bases; bases outside gene matches: 6. This CDR3 region has 14 residues. CDR3 loop: CASAPGTSGYEQYF. The CDR3 DNA reads as TGTGCCAGCGCCCCCGGGACTAGCGGCTACGAGCAGTACTTC.

The rearrangement uses TRBV4-1 and TRBJ1-5; TRBD1 agrees at 8 bases. CDR1 is MGHRA, CDR2 YSYEKL, per germline. V was pared by 0 bases and J by 3 bases, with 10 bases of the junction left unmatched. This CDR3 spans 18 amino acids. CDR3 region: CASSQDLAGTGVNQPQHF. For the CDR3, the DNA is TGCGCCAGCAGCCAAGATCTTGCCGGGACAGGAGTCAATCAGCCCCAGCATTTT.

V and J are TRBV27 and TRBJ2-7; unclear D gene. V gave up 2 bases and J gave up 2 bases, with 13 bases separating them. This CDR3 is built from 15 residues. Germline CDR1 reads MNHEY; CDR2 reads SMNVEV (reference sequence). The CDR3 DNA follows: TGTGCCAGCAGTTTAATCCTTGGCGGAACCTACGAGCAGTACTTC. Protein sequence: CASSLILGGTYEQYF.

The rearrangement joins TRBV21-1 to TRBJ1-5; the listed D gene, TRBD1, was not tested against the DNA. TRBV21-1 is classified as a pseudogene. CDR3 size: 15 residues. In DNA form, the CDR3 reads TGTGCCAGCAGCAAAGAGGACAGGGTCAATCAGCCCCAGCATTTT. Translating it yields CASSKEDRVNQPQHF.

The DNA of the CDR3 is TGTGCCAGCAGTAAGATGTCTAGCGGGGCCCCGGGGAACAATGAGCAGTTCTTC. It yields the protein CASSKMSSGAPGNNEQFF. The rearrangement uses TRBV6-4 and TRBJ2-1; 9 bases match TRBD2. This CDR3 is 18 amino acids long. V lost 5 bases and J lost 5; bases outside the gene matches: 16. CDR1 MRHNA and CDR2 SNTAGT come from the germline V gene.

The rearrangement joins TRBV7-9 to TRBJ2-3; 9 nucleotides agree with TRBD2. This CDR3 region has 19 residues. CDR1 SEHNR and CDR2 FQNEAQ come from the germline V gene (reference sequence). Trimming removed 0 bases from V and 0 bases from J; junction bases left unmatched: 10. The CDR3 sequence is CASSLATLSGGTSTDTQYF. In DNA, the CDR3 is TGTGCCAGCAGCTTAGCGACCCTCAGCGGGGGGACCAGCACAGATACGCAGTATTTT.

This chain links TRBV6-1 with TRBJ1-2; the match to TRBD1 covers 8 bases. CDR3 length equals 16 residues. Looked up from germline, CDR1 is MNHNS and CDR2 is SASEGT. Germline trimming cut 1 base from V and 4 bases from J; bases unmatched to any gene: 8. CDR3 sequence reads: CASSEVAGGGGYGYTF. The CDR3 DNA reads as TGTGCCAGCAGTGAAGTTGCAGGGGGCGGGGGCTATGGCTACACCTTC.